This is a list of T cell receptor beta chains from one sample in a study of blood T cell repertoires in COVID-19. Measured with immunoSEQ multiplex PCR; TCRdb has only the in-frame clones, and not every one. The sample contains more than 300,000 clones, 91% of which appear only once. The sequenced material came from PBMCs or T cells enriched from blood (not recorded which). The receptors derive from a woman in her thirties or forties who had been exposed to COVID-19. The CDR3 runs from the conserved cysteine through the conserved F or W. The D gene is left open where the match is weak. Rows may omit the clone size; those that give it use once, few, many or a size class.

D gene: TRBD1; J gene: TRBJ2-5; V gene: TRBV25-1; clone size: few; CDR3 protein: CASGYTGASETQYF; CDR3 DNA: TGTGCCAGCGGTTACACAGGGGCGTCGGAGACCCAGTACTTC
D gene: TRBD2; J gene: TRBJ2-1; V gene: TRBV24-1; clone size: .; CDR3 protein: CATNRGRGNEQFF; CDR3 DNA: TGTGCCACCAACCGCGGGAGAGGGAATGAGCAGTTCTTC
D gene: .; J gene: TRBJ1-1; V gene: TRBV6-2/TRBV6-3; clone size: .; CDR3 protein: CASSSGDMNTEAFF; CDR3 DNA: TGTGCCAGCAGTTCGGGGGATATGAACACTGAAGCTTTCTTT
D gene: TRBD1; J gene: TRBJ1-5; V gene: TRBV30; clone size: few; CDR3 protein: CAWSPGQGNNQPQHF; CDR3 DNA: TGTGCCTGGAGTCCAGGACAGGGTAACAATCAGCCCCAGCATTTT
D gene: .; J gene: TRBJ2-5; V gene: TRBV20-1; clone size: .; CDR3 protein: CSASGLTQETQYF; CDR3 DNA: TGCAGTGCGAGTGGACTTACCCAAGAGACCCAGTACTTC
D gene: .; J gene: TRBJ2-3; V gene: TRBV27; clone size: .; CDR3 protein: CASSLLPLIGGDSTDTQYF; CDR3 DNA: TGTGCCAGCAGTTTATTACCCTTGATAGGGGGGGATAGCACAGATACGCAGTATTTT
D gene: .; J gene: TRBJ2-7; V gene: TRBV11-1; clone size: .; CDR3 protein: CASSYRVYEQYF; CDR3 DNA: TGTGCCAGCAGCTACAGGGTCTACGAGCAGTACTTC
D gene: TRBD2; J gene: TRBJ2-1; V gene: TRBV30; clone size: .; CDR3 protein: CAWSVGLAGTNEQFF; CDR3 DNA: TGTGCCTGGAGTGTCGGACTAGCGGGGACGAATGAGCAGTTCTTC
D gene: .; J gene: TRBJ1-1; V gene: TRBV12-3/TRBV12-4; clone size: once; CDR3 protein: CADTLGVEAFF; CDR3 DNA: TGTGCCGACACTCTCGGGGTGGAAGCTTTCTTT
D gene: .; J gene: TRBJ2-3; V gene: TRBV5-1; clone size: .; CDR3 protein: CASSYRQLYTQYF; CDR3 DNA: TGCGCCAGCAGCTATAGACAGCTGTATACGCAGTATTTT
D gene: .; J gene: TRBJ2-5; V gene: TRBV18; clone size: .; CDR3 protein: CASSSQGSQETQYF; CDR3 DNA: TGTGCCAGCTCCTCACAGGGCAGCCAAGAGACCCAGTACTTC
D gene: TRBD1; J gene: TRBJ1-1; V gene: TRBV18; clone size: .; CDR3 protein: CASSPKDRGVAEAFF; CDR3 DNA: TGTGCCAGCTCACCTAAGGACAGGGGAGTAGCTGAAGCTTTCTTT
D gene: .; J gene: TRBJ2-7; V gene: TRBV19; clone size: once; CDR3 protein: CASSIQPGDSYEQYF; CDR3 DNA: TGTGCCAGTAGTATACAGCCAGGGGACTCCTACGAGCAGTACTTC
D gene: .; J gene: TRBJ1-2; V gene: TRBV9; clone size: .; CDR3 protein: CASSSDREEGYTF; CDR3 DNA: TGTGCCAGCAGCTCAGACCGGGAGGAAGGCTACACCTTC
D gene: .; J gene: TRBJ2-7; V gene: TRBV28; clone size: .; CDR3 protein: CATTYSGTSYREQYF; CDR3 DNA: TGTGCCACCACCTATTCCGGGACTTCCTACCGCGAGCAGTACTTC
D gene: TRBD1; J gene: TRBJ1-2; V gene: TRBV3-1/TRBV3-2; clone size: .; CDR3 protein: CASSLSGQGYGYTF; CDR3 DNA: TGTGCCAGCAGTCTATCCGGACAGGGCTATGGCTACACCTTC
D gene: TRBD2; J gene: TRBJ2-5; V gene: TRBV27; clone size: .; CDR3 protein: CASRIAGEETQYF; CDR3 DNA: TGTGCCAGCCGTATAGCGGGGGAAGAGACCCAGTACTTC
D gene: .; J gene: TRBJ1-6; V gene: TRBV30; clone size: .; CDR3 protein: CAWRRISSYNSPLHF; CDR3 DNA: TGTGCCTGGAGGCGGATCTCGAGCTATAATTCACCCCTCCACTTT
D gene: .; J gene: TRBJ1-1; V gene: TRBV12-3/TRBV12-4; clone size: .; CDR3 protein: CASSLGRGTEAFF; CDR3 DNA: TGTGCCAGCAGTTTAGGGAGGGGTACTGAAGCTTTCTTT
D gene: .; J gene: TRBJ1-2; V gene: TRBV10-3; clone size: .; CDR3 protein: CAISERGSAHGYTF; CDR3 DNA: TGTGCCATCAGTGAGAGGGGGTCAGCTCATGGCTACACCTTC
D gene: TRBD2; J gene: TRBJ2-1; V gene: TRBV24-1; clone size: .; CDR3 protein: CATSDFRAGGIDEQFF; CDR3 DNA: TGTGCCACCAGTGATTTCAGAGCGGGGGGGATCGATGAGCAGTTCTTC
D gene: TRBD2; J gene: TRBJ2-3; V gene: TRBV5-1; clone size: .; CDR3 protein: CASSSGTSGGGDTQYF; CDR3 DNA: TGCGCCAGCAGCAGCGGGACTAGCGGGGGAGGAGATACGCAGTATTTT
D gene: TRBD1; J gene: TRBJ2-7; V gene: TRBV6-1; clone size: .; CDR3 protein: CASSDRDRATYEQYF; CDR3 DNA: TGTGCCAGCAGTGACCGGGACAGGGCTACATACGAGCAGTACTTC
D gene: TRBD1; J gene: TRBJ2-2; V gene: TRBV19; clone size: .; CDR3 protein: CASSFQQGAANTGELFF; CDR3 DNA: TGTGCCAGTAGTTTTCAACAGGGGGCTGCGAACACCGGGGAGCTGTTTTTT
D gene: .; J gene: TRBJ2-2; V gene: TRBV11-2; clone size: few; CDR3 protein: CASSLGGQRNTGELFF; CDR3 DNA: TGTGCCAGCAGCTTAGGAGGACAACGAAACACCGGGGAGCTGTTTTTT
D gene: .; J gene: TRBJ2-1; V gene: TRBV29-1; clone size: .; CDR3 protein: CSVEALEGYSYNEQFF; CDR3 DNA: TGCAGCGTTGAAGCCCTAGAGGGATACTCCTACAATGAGCAGTTCTTC
D gene: TRBD1; J gene: TRBJ2-3; V gene: TRBV6-5; clone size: once; CDR3 protein: CASSLTGGTDTQYF; CDR3 DNA: TGTGCCAGCAGCCTGACAGGGGGCACAGATACGCAGTATTTT
D gene: .; J gene: TRBJ1-4; V gene: TRBV6-5; clone size: .; CDR3 protein: CASSTNIREKLFF; CDR3 DNA: TGTGCCAGCAGCACGAACATCCGCGAAAAACTGTTTTTT
D gene: .; J gene: TRBJ1-1; V gene: TRBV11-2; clone size: .; CDR3 protein: CASTSRRSGENTEAFF; CDR3 DNA: TGTGCCAGCACCTCCCGGCGCTCAGGGGAGAACACTGAAGCTTTCTTT
D gene: .; J gene: TRBJ2-3; V gene: TRBV5-1; clone size: .; CDR3 protein: CASSLPAGPTDTQYF; CDR3 DNA: TGCGCCAGCAGCTTGCCGGCGGGGCCCACAGATACGCAGTATTTT
D gene: TRBD1; J gene: TRBJ1-2; V gene: TRBV5-1; clone size: .; CDR3 protein: CASSPDGTVQTYGYTF; CDR3 DNA: TGCGCCAGCAGCCCGGACGGGACAGTCCAGACCTATGGCTACACCTTC
D gene: .; J gene: TRBJ1-1; V gene: TRBV15; clone size: few; CDR3 protein: CATSRDKGAVTEAFF; CDR3 DNA: TGTGCCACCAGCAGAGACAAAGGGGCAGTCACTGAAGCTTTCTTT
D gene: TRBD2; J gene: TRBJ2-5; V gene: TRBV30; clone size: .; CDR3 protein: CAWSVNRFASGRRETQYF; CDR3 DNA: TGTGCCTGGAGTGTAAACAGGTTCGCTAGCGGGAGGCGTGAGACCCAGTACTTC
D gene: .; J gene: TRBJ2-5; V gene: TRBV7-8; clone size: .; CDR3 protein: CASSLNIAQETQYF; CDR3 DNA: TGTGCCAGCAGCTTAAACATTGCACAAGAGACCCAGTACTTC
D gene: .; J gene: TRBJ2-7; V gene: TRBV6-6; clone size: .; CDR3 protein: CASSYSNEQYF; CDR3 DNA: TGTGCCAGCAGTTATTCCAACGAGCAGTACTTC
D gene: .; J gene: TRBJ1-1; V gene: TRBV19; clone size: once; CDR3 protein: CASRKEGAEAFF; CDR3 DNA: TGTGCCAGTAGAAAAGAGGGGGCTGAAGCTTTCTTT
D gene: .; J gene: TRBJ2-1; V gene: TRBV5-1; clone size: .; CDR3 protein: CASSLSGRGVEQFF; CDR3 DNA: TGCGCCAGCAGCTTGAGTGGGAGGGGGGTTGAGCAGTTCTTC
D gene: .; J gene: TRBJ1-5; V gene: TRBV19; clone size: .; CDR3 protein: CASSLREGEGQPQHF; CDR3 DNA: TGTGCCAGTAGTCTCAGGGAGGGTGAGGGACAGCCCCAGCATTTT
D gene: .; J gene: TRBJ1-6; V gene: TRBV7-8; clone size: .; CDR3 protein: CASSLKGQFNSPLHF; CDR3 DNA: TGTGCCAGCAGCTTAAAGGGGCAGTTCAATTCACCCCTCCACTTT
D gene: .; J gene: TRBJ2-3; V gene: TRBV7-3; clone size: .; CDR3 protein: CASSLAGPTDTQYF; CDR3 DNA: TGTGCCAGCAGCTTAGCCGGTCCCACAGATACGCAGTATTTT
D gene: .; J gene: TRBJ2-7; V gene: TRBV7-8; clone size: .; CDR3 protein: CASSLVSSKEYEQYF; CDR3 DNA: TGTGCCAGCAGCTTAGTTTCTAGTAAGGAGTACGAGCAGTACTTC
D gene: TRBD1; J gene: TRBJ1-4; V gene: TRBV18; clone size: .; CDR3 protein: CASSPRTGKEEKLFF; CDR3 DNA: TGTGCCAGCTCCCCCCGGACAGGGAAGGAGGAAAAACTGTTTTTT
D gene: .; J gene: TRBJ1-2; V gene: TRBV7-9; clone size: .; CDR3 protein: CASSLVGSTYGYTF; CDR3 DNA: TGTGCCAGCAGCTTAGTGGGCAGTACCTATGGCTACACCTTC
D gene: .; J gene: TRBJ2-2; V gene: TRBV10-1; clone size: .; CDR3 protein: CASSALRTGELFF; CDR3 DNA: TGCGCCAGCAGTGCCCTCAGAACCGGGGAGCTGTTTTTT
D gene: .; J gene: TRBJ1-6; V gene: TRBV6-1; clone size: .; CDR3 protein: CASSEDTGSNSPLHF; CDR3 DNA: TGTGCCAGCAGTGAGGATACAGGATCTAATTCACCCCTCCACTTT
D gene: .; J gene: TRBJ2-1; V gene: TRBV3-1/TRBV3-2; clone size: .; CDR3 protein: CASSPYNLGSSSYNEQFF; CDR3 DNA: TGTGCCAGCAGCCCCTATAACCTCGGGTCTAGCTCCTACAATGAGCAGTTCTTC
D gene: .; J gene: TRBJ2-1; V gene: TRBV7-2; clone size: .; CDR3 protein: CASSPGTSYNEQFF; CDR3 DNA: TGTGCCAGCAGCCCGGGGACTTCCTACAATGAGCAGTTCTTC
D gene: TRBD1; J gene: TRBJ2-2; V gene: TRBV29-1; clone size: .; CDR3 protein: CSVETGGTGELFF; CDR3 DNA: TGCAGCGTCGAGACAGGGGGCACCGGGGAGCTGTTTTTT
D gene: .; J gene: TRBJ1-6; V gene: TRBV21-1; clone size: .; CDR3 protein: CAERQGASLLGSPLHF; CDR3 DNA: TGTGCCGAGCGACAGGGTGCTTCCCTATTAGGCTCACCCCTCCACTTT
D gene: TRBD1; J gene: TRBJ1-2; V gene: TRBV5-1; clone size: few; CDR3 protein: CASRSDPGQGYGYTF; CDR3 DNA: TGCGCCAGCAGGAGTGACCCGGGACAGGGTTACGGCTACACCTTC
D gene: .; J gene: TRBJ1-1; V gene: TRBV6-5; clone size: .; CDR3 protein: CASSPPRAGLTEAFF; CDR3 DNA: TGTGCCAGCAGTCCCCCCAGGGCAGGGTTGACTGAAGCTTTCTTT
D gene: TRBD2; J gene: TRBJ2-7; V gene: TRBV7-2; clone size: many; CDR3 protein: CASTPSGSPSYEQYF; CDR3 DNA: TGTGCCAGCACCCCTAGCGGGAGCCCCTCCTACGAGCAGTACTTC
D gene: .; J gene: TRBJ1-5; V gene: TRBV6-5; clone size: .; CDR3 protein: CASSYAERGNQPQHF; CDR3 DNA: TGTGCCAGCAGTTACGCTGAAAGGGGTAATCAGCCCCAGCATTTT
D gene: .; J gene: TRBJ1-1; V gene: TRBV7-9; clone size: .; CDR3 protein: CASSSSAVALLTEAFF; CDR3 DNA: TGTGCCAGCAGCTCCTCTGCGGTGGCCCTGTTAACTGAAGCTTTCTTT
D gene: TRBD1; J gene: TRBJ1-4; V gene: TRBV12-3/TRBV12-4; clone size: .; CDR3 protein: CASSIHRGRKLFF; CDR3 DNA: TGTGCCAGCAGTATACACAGGGGGCGAAAACTGTTTTTT
D gene: .; J gene: TRBJ2-1; V gene: TRBV10-2; clone size: .; CDR3 protein: CATEFSRAQPSEQFF; CDR3 DNA: TGCGCCACCGAGTTTTCGCGGGCTCAGCCCAGTGAGCAGTTCTTC
D gene: TRBD1; J gene: TRBJ2-7; V gene: TRBV7-3; clone size: .; CDR3 protein: CASSLTSGQGGEQYF; CDR3 DNA: TGTGCCAGCAGCTTAACGTCTGGACAGGGTGGCGAGCAGTACTTC
D gene: .; J gene: TRBJ1-2; V gene: TRBV10-3; clone size: once; CDR3 protein: CAISVLDRSNYGYTF; CDR3 DNA: TGTGCCATCAGTGTTTTAGACAGGAGTAACTATGGCTACACCTTC